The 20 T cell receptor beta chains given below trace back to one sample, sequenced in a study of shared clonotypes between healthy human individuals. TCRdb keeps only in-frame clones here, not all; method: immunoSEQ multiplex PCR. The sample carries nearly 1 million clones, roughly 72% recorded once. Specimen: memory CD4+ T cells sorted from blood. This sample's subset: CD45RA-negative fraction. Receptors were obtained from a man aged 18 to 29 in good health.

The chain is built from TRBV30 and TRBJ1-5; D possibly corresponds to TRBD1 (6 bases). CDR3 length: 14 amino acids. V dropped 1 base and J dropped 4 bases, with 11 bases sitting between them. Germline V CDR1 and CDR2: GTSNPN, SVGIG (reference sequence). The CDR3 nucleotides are TGTGCCTGGAGTGCGGACAGTGGGAATCAGCCCCAGCATTTT. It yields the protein CAWSADSGNQPQHF.

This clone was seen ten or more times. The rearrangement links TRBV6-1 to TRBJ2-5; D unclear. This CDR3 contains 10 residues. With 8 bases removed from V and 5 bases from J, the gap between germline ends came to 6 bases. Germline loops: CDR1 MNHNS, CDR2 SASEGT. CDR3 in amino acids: CASQRETQYF. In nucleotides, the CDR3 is TGTGCCAGCCAACGGGAGACCCAGTACTTC.

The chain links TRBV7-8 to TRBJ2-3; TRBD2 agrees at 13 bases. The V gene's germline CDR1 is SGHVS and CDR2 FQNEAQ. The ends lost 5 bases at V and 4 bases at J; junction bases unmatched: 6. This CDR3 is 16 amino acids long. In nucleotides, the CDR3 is TGTGCCAGCAGCCACACTAGCGGGAGGGCCGCAGATACGCAGTATTTT. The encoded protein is CASSHTSGRAADTQYF.

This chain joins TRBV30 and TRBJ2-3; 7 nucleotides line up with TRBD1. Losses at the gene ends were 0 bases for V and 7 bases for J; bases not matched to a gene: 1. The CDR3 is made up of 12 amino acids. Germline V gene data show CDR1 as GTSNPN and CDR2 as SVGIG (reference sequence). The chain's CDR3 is CAWSVQGNTQYF. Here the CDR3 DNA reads TGTGCCTGGAGTGTACAGGGGAATACGCAGTATTTT. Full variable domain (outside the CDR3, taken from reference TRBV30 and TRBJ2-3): SQTIHQWPATLVQPVGSPLSLECTVEGTSNPNLYWYRQAAGRGLQLLFYSVGIGQISSEVPQNLSASRPQDRQFILSSKKLLLSDSGFYLCAWSVQGNTQYFGPGTRLTVL.

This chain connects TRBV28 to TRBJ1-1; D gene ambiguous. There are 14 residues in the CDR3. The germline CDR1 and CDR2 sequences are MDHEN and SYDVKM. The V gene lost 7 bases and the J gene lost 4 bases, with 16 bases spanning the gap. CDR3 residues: CASTPSPGSTEAFF. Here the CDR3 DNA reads TGTGCCAGCACCCCATCCCCGGGGTCCACTGAAGCTTTCTTT.

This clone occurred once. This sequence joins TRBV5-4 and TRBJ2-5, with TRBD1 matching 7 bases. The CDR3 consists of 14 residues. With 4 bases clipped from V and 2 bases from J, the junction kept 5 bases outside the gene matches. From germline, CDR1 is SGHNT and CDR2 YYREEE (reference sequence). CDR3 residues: CASSLGQIQETQYF. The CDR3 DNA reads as TGTGCCAGCAGCCTGGGACAGATACAAGAGACCCAGTACTTC.

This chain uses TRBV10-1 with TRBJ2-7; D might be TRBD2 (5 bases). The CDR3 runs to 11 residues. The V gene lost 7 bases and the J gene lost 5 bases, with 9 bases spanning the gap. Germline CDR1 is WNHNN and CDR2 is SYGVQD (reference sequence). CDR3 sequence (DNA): TGCGCCAGCATCCCGGGGAACGAGCAGTACTTC. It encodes CASIPGNEQYF.

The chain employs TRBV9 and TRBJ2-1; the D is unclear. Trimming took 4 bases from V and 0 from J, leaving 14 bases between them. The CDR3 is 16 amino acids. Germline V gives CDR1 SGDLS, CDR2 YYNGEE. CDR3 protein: CASSSSSLGSYNEQFF. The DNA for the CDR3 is TGTGCCAGCAGCTCCAGTAGCCTGGGCTCCTACAATGAGCAGTTCTTC. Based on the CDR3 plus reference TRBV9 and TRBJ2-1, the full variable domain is DSGVTQTPKHLITATGQRVTLRCSPRSGDLSVYWYQQSLDQGLQFLIQYYNGEERAKGNILERFSAQQFPDLHSELNLSSLELGDSALYFCASSSSSLGSYNEQFFGPGTRLTVL.

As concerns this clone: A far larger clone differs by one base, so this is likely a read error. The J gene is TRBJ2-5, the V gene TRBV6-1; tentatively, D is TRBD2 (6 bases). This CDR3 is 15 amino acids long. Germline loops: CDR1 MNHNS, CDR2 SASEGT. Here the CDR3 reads CASRGRSGGSYEQHF. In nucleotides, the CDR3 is TGTGCCAGCAGGGGGAGGAGTGGCGGATCCTACGAGCAGCACTTC.

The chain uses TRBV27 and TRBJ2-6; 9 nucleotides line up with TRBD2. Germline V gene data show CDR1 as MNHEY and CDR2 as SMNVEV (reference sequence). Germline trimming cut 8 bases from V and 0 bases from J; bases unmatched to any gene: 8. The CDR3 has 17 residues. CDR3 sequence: CASALAGDPSGANVLTF. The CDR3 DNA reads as TGTGCCAGCGCCTTAGCGGGAGACCCCTCTGGGGCCAACGTCCTGACTTTC. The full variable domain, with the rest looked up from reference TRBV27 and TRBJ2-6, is EAQVTQNPRYLITVTGKKLTVTCSQNMNHEYMSWYRQDPGLGLRQIYYSMNVEVTDKGDVPEGYKVSRKEKRNFPLILESPSPNQTSLYFCASALAGDPSGANVLTFGAGSRLTVL.

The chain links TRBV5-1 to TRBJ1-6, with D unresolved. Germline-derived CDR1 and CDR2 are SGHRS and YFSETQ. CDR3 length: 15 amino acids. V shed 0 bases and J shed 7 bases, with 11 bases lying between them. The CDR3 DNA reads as TGCGCCAGCAGCTTGGGAGAAACTGGGAATTCACCCCTCCACTTT. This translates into CASSLGETGNSPLHF.

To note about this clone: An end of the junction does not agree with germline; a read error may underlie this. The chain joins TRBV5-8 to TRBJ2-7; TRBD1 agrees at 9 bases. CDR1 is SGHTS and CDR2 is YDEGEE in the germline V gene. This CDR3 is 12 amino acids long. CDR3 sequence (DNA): TGTGCCAGCAGCTTTTTACAGGGGGCGCGTGACTTC. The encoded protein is CASSFLQGARDF. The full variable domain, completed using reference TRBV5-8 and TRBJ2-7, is EAGVTQSPTHLIKTRGQQATLRCSPISGHTSVYWYQQALGLGLQFLLWYDEGEERNRGNFPPRFSGRQFPNYSSELNVNALELEDSALYLCASSFLQGARDFGPGTRLTVT.

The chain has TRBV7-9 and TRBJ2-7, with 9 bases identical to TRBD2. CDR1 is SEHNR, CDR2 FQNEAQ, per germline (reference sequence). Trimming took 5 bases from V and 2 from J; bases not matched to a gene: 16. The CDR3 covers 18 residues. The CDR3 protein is CASSLERGATRKTYEQYF. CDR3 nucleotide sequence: TGTGCCAGCAGCCTTGAGCGGGGGGCTACCCGTAAAACCTACGAGCAGTACTTC.

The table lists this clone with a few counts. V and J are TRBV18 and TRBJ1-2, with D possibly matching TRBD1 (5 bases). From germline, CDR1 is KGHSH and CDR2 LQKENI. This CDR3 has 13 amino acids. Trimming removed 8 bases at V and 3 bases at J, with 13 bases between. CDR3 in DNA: TGTGCCAGCCTTCGGGGGGATCACTATGGCTACACCTTC. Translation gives CASLRGDHYGYTF.

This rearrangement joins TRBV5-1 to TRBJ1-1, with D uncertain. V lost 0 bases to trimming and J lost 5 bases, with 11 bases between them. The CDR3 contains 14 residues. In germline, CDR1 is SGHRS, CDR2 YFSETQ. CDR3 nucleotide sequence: TGCGCCAGCAGCTTGGCCCCCCTGGGGACTGAAGCTTTCTTT. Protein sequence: CASSLAPLGTEAFF.

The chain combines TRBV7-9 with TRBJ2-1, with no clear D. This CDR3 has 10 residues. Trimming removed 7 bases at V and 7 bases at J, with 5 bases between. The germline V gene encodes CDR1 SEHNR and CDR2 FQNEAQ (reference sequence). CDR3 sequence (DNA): TGTGCCAGCAACTCGAATGAGCAGTTCTTC. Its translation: CASNSNEQFF.

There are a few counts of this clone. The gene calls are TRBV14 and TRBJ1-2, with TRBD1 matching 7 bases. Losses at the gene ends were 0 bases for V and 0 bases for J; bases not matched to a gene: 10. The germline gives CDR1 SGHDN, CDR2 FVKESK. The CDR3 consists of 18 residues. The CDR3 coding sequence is TGTGCCAGCAGCCAAGATAGGGGGCACAGGCCCACTAACTATGGCTACACCTTC. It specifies CASSQDRGHRPTNYGYTF.

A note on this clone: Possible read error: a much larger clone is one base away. The CDR3 loop reads CASSIGLRPYTNTEASF. The DNA for the CDR3 is TGCGCCAGCAGTATCGGACTTCGCCCCTACACGAACACTGAAGCTTCCTTT. The chain joins TRBV5-1 to TRBJ1-1; D not resolved. This CDR3 is 17 amino acids long. The germline V gene encodes CDR1 SGHRS and CDR2 YFSETQ.

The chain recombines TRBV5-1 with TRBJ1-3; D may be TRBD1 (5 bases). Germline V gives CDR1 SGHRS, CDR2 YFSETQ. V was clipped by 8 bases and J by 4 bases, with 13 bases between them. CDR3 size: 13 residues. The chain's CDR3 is CASPGAAGNTIYF. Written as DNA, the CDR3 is TGCGCCAGTCCCGGGGCAGCCGGAAACACCATATATTTT.

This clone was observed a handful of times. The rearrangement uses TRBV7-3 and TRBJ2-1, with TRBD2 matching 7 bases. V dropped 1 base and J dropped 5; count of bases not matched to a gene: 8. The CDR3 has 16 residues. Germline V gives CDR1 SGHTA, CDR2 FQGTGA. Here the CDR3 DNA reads TGTGCCAGCAGCTTAAGGCGGGGGAGTATGGACAATGAGCAGTTCTTC. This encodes CASSLRRGSMDNEQFF.